This T cell receptor (beta chain) derives from a study of T cell responses to AZD1222 COVID-19 vaccine. As for this clone: Its antigen remains unidentified.

The assay was immunoSEQ multiplex PCR, and TCRdb's table has in-frame clones only and misses some. The sample records around 84,000 clones, more than 70% being singletons. Study-level results: Spike was spanned by vaccine-associated CD4 TCRs, which were dominant at 160-218 and 743-854.

Trimming removed 6 bases from V and 8 bases from J, with 14 bases in between. This CDR3 region has 14 residues. Germline V gives CDR1 MNHGY, CDR2 SVAAGI. The origin of this receptor is an adult in good health. The source material was peripheral blood, sampled on day 0 of AZD1222 vaccination. The chain recombines TRBV6-9 with TRBJ1-6; D perhaps matches TRBD1 (6 bases). In DNA, the CDR3 is TGTGCCAGCAGGTGGTGCAGGGGTTATTCACCCCTCCACTTT. It encodes CASRWCRGYSPLHF.